This TCR beta chain was documented in a study of T cell responses to AZD1222 COVID-19 vaccine. The table came from immunoSEQ multiplex PCR; TCRdb's copy has only in-frame clones and leaves some out. The table lists under 150,000 clones, roughly 91% of them singletons. This CDR3 spans 15 amino acids. Per germline, CDR1 SGHVS and CDR2 FNYEAQ. The trim removed 1 base at V and 3 bases at J, leaving 4 bases unmatched. The origin of this receptor is an adult in good health. The sequences come from peripheral blood, collected on day 0 of AZD1222 vaccination. The chain joins TRBV7-6 to TRBJ2-3; 7 nucleotides match TRBD2. This chain's CDR3 is CASSLGGRDTDTQYF. DNA of the CDR3: TGTGCCAGCAGCTTAGGAGGGAGGGATACAGATACGCAGTATTTT. The full variable domain, rest sourced from reference TRBV7-6 and TRBJ2-3, is GAGVSQSPRYKVTKRGQDVALRCDPISGHVSLYWYRQALGQGPEFLTYFNYEAQQDKSGLPNDRFSAERPEGSISTLTIQRTEQRDSAMYRCASSLGGRDTDTQYFGPGTRLTVL.